This TCR beta chain was sequenced in a study of technical replicates of blood from four donors. The V gene's germline CDR1 is SGHNT and CDR2 YENEEA. The V gene lost 3 bases and the J gene lost 5 bases, with 10 bases spanning the gap. The CDR3 covers 14 residues. Clones were sequenced by immunoSEQ multiplex PCR, and TCRdb holds only the in-frame ones, with some missing. The repertoire includes just under 100,000 clones, nearly 97% of them detected once, and more than 0.2% sits in the top ten. This clonotype originated in a human donor in good health. The sample taken for sequencing was T cells isolated from PBMCs. The chain recombines TRBV11-3 with TRBJ2-2; D remains unclear. The CDR3 here is CASSFLQATGELFF. The CDR3 coding sequence is TGTGCCAGCAGCTTTTTGCAGGCTACCGGGGAGCTGTTTTTT.